Listed below are T cell receptor beta chains from one sample, sequenced in a study of T cell changes during pregnancy in multiple sclerosis. TCRdb's copy holds only in-frame clones and misses some; the assay was immunoSEQ multiplex PCR. The data show some 20,000 clones, with 85% to 90% seen just once and about 1.3% held by the top ten. This specimen was CD4+ T cells from peripheral blood mononuclear cells, taken in the first trimester of pregnancy. The receptors were sampled from a female donor in good health, enrolled as a control in a pregnancy study. Each CDR3 is given with its conserved first and last residue. Each record gives: D gene, CDR3 length, J gene, V gene, clone size, CDR3 protein, CDR3 DNA. The D gene is left open where the match is weak. Where a row states a size, it is once, few, many or the class of an expanded clone; other rows omit it.

- | 16 | TRBJ1-4 | TRBV4-3 | - | CASSLAWEGFNEKLFF | TGCGCCAGCAGCCTCGCATGGGAGGGGTTTAATGAAAAACTGTTTTTT
- | 14 | TRBJ2-7 | TRBV14 | medium-sized | CASSQGRASYEQYF | TGTGCCAGCAGCCAAGGGAGGGCGAGCTACGAGCAGTACTTC
- | 15 | TRBJ1-5 | TRBV15 | - | CATSRDHSFNQPQHF | TGTGCCACCAGCAGAGATCATAGCTTTAATCAGCCCCAGCATTTT
- | 16 | TRBJ2-3 | TRBV7-6 | - | CASSLGGGAIADTQYF | TGTGCCAGCAGCTTAGGAGGGGGGGCCATTGCAGATACGCAGTATTTT
- | 15 | TRBJ2-1 | TRBV4-1 | - | CASSQVHQSYNEQFF | TGCGCCAGCAGCCAAGTCCACCAGTCCTACAATGAGCAGTTCTTC
- | 17 | TRBJ1-4 | TRBV5-1 | - | CASSLEPGHTTNEKLFF | TGCGCCAGCAGCTTGGAGCCGGGACACACAACTAATGAAAAACTGTTTTTT
TRBD1 | 14 | TRBJ1-2 | TRBV6-5 | - | CASNTGTGGYGYTF | TGTGCCAGCAATACCGGGACAGGGGGGTATGGCTACACCTTC
TRBD1 | 14 | TRBJ2-7 | TRBV6-5 | once | CASTLPGGAGEQYF | TGTGCCAGCACCCTACCAGGGGGCGCGGGTGAGCAGTACTTC
TRBD2 | 16 | TRBJ2-1 | TRBV9 | - | CASSPGGTSLRGEQFF | TGTGCCAGCAGCCCCGGGGGGACTAGCCTGAGGGGTGAGCAGTTCTTC
- | 13 | TRBJ1-5 | TRBV7-2 | - | CASSRGSTQPQHF | TGTGCCAGCAGCCGAGGGTCCACTCAGCCCCAGCATTTT
TRBD2 | 15 | TRBJ2-3 | TRBV5-6 | - | CASSLAGGSTDTQYF | TGTGCCAGCAGCTTGGCGGGGGGAAGCACAGATACGCAGTATTTT
- | 12 | TRBJ1-2 | TRBV5-4 | - | CASSSGEGGYTF | TGTGCCAGCAGCTCCGGGGAGGGGGGCTACACCTTC
- | 13 | TRBJ2-5 | TRBV13 | - | CASSRSLQETQYF | TGTGCCAGCAGCCGGAGCCTTCAAGAGACCCAGTACTTC
TRBD1 | 14 | TRBJ1-2 | TRBV5-1 | - | CASSSTTGNYGYTF | TGCGCCAGCAGCTCAACGACAGGGAACTATGGCTACACCTTC
- | 15 | TRBJ2-3 | TRBV21-1 | - | CASSLPERPTDTQYF | TGTGCCAGCAGCCTCCCCGAGCGGCCCACAGATACGCAGTATTTT
- | 16 | TRBJ1-2 | TRBV5-1 | - | CASSLKLQRGNYGYTF | TGCGCCAGCAGCTTGAAGCTTCAAAGGGGGAACTATGGCTACACCTTC
TRBD1 | 16 | TRBJ1-2 | TRBV13 | - | CASSLQLQGATYGYTF | TGTGCCAGCAGCTTACAACTACAGGGGGCAACCTATGGCTACACCTTC
- | 11 | TRBJ2-7 | TRBV29-1 | - | CSVEVRGEQYF | TGCAGCGTTGAAGTGAGAGGGGAGCAGTACTTC
TRBD2 | 13 | TRBJ2-4 | TRBV29-1 | - | CSVDLRGGDIQYF | TGCAGCGTTGATCTTCGGGGGGGGGACATTCAGTACTTC
- | 12 | TRBJ1-2 | TRBV6-6 | - | CASQKETLGYTF | TGTGCCAGTCAAAAAGAGACTTTGGGCTACACCTTC
- | 16 | TRBJ1-2 | TRBV9 | - | CASSVDRLPGYYGYTF | TGTGCCAGCAGCGTAGATAGACTTCCCGGCTACTATGGCTACACCTTC
- | 13 | TRBJ2-7 | TRBV5-1 | - | CASSSPGLGEQYF | TGCGCCAGCAGCTCCCCAGGGTTGGGCGAGCAGTACTTC
TRBD1 | 15 | TRBJ1-1 | TRBV19 | - | CASSLDRGAGTEAFF | TGTGCCAGTAGTCTCGACAGGGGGGCCGGCACTGAAGCTTTCTTT
- | 14 | TRBJ2-1 | TRBV10-3 | - | CAISVRENGNEQFF | TGTGCCATCAGTGTTAGGGAGAATGGCAATGAGCAGTTCTTC
- | 14 | TRBJ2-5 | TRBV27 | - | CASSLYGKQETQYF | TGTGCCAGCAGTTTATACGGGAAACAAGAGACCCAGTACTTC
TRBD1 | 14 | TRBJ2-3 | TRBV5-4 | - | CASSGTANTDTQYF | TGTGCCAGCAGCGGGACAGCTAACACAGATACGCAGTATTTT
- | 14 | TRBJ2-3 | TRBV9 | - | CASSVGGSPDTQYF | TGTGCCAGCAGCGTAGGAGGTTCCCCAGATACGCAGTATTTT